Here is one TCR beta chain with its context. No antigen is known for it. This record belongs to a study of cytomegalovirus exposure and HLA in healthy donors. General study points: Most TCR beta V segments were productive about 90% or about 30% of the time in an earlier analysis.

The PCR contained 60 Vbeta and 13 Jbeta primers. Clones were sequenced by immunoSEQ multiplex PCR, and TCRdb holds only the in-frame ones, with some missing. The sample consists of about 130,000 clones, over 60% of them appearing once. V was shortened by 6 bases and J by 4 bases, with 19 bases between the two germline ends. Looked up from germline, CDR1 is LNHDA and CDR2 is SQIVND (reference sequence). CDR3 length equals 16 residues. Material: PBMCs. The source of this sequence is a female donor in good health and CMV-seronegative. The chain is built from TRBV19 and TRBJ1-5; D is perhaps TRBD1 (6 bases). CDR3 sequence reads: CASRDWESQGNQPQHF. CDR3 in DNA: TGTGCCAGTAGGGACTGGGAGTCTCAGGGGAATCAGCCCCAGCATTTT. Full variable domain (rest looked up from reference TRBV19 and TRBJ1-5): DGGITQSPKYLFRKEGQNVTLSCEQNLNHDAMYWYRQDPGQGLRLIYYSQIVNDFQKGDIAEGYSVSREKKESFPLTVTSAQKNPTAFYLCASRDWESQGNQPQHFGDGTRLSIL.